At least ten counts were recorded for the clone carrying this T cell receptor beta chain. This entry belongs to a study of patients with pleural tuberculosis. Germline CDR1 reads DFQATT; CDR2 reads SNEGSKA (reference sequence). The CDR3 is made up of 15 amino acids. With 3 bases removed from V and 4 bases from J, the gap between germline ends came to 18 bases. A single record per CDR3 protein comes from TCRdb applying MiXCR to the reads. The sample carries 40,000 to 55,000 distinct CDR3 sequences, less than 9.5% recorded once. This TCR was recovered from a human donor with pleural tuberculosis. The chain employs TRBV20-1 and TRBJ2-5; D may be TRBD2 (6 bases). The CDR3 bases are TGCAGTGCTAGGCGGGACCAATCTCCGAGAGAGACCCAGTACTTC. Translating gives CSARRDQSPRETQYF.